Following are 18 T cell receptor beta chains from one sample sequenced in a study of Graves' ophthalmopathy and Graves' hyperthyroidism. Amplification of TCR beta CDR3 regions used RNA transcripts. HTBI-primed first-round RT-PCR preceded second-round multiplex PCR. One entry per CDR3 protein results from TCRdb running MiXCR on the multiplex PCR reads. The repertoire holds about 480,000 distinct CDR3 sequences, with roughly an eighth as singletons. Sequenced material: blood. These receptors all come from a woman aged 25 to 39 with Graves' ophthalmopathy.

This clonotype was found many times. The gene calls are TRBV15 and TRBJ1-5; D ambiguous. The CDR3 is 16 residues long. The V end was cut by 0 bases, the J end by 0 bases, with 9 bases between. The germline V gene has CDR1 LNHNV and CDR2 YYDKDF (reference sequence). CDR3 nucleotides: TGTGCCACCAGCAGAGAGGTTGGATCTAGCAATCAGCCCCAGCATTTT. Translating it yields CATSREVGSSNQPQHF.

This clonotype was seen at least ten times. J is TRBJ1-1 and V is TRBV30, with 9 nucleotides matching TRBD1. The CDR3 contains 15 residues. Germline V gene data show CDR1 as GTSNPN and CDR2 as SVGIG (reference sequence). With 0 bases clipped from V and 6 bases from J, the junction kept 8 bases outside the gene matches. Here the CDR3 reads CAWSVRGQGFPEAFF. In DNA form, the CDR3 reads TGTGCCTGGAGTGTACGGGGACAGGGTTTTCCTGAAGCTTTCTTT.

The sample holds many counts of this clonotype. This chain links TRBV19 with TRBJ1-5; D uncertain. The germline V gene has CDR1 LNHDA and CDR2 SQIVND (reference sequence). This CDR3 spans 15 amino acids. Deletions cut 3 bases from V and 2 bases from J, with 11 bases between. The CDR3 sequence is CASSIVGNGNQPQHF. CDR3 DNA sequence: TGTGCCAGTAGTATTGTGGGAAACGGCAATCAGCCCCAGCATTTT.

J is TRBJ2-2 and V is TRBV9, with D perhaps matching TRBD1 (5 bases). Germline V gene lookup returns CDR1 SGDLS and CDR2 YYNGEE. The CDR3 runs to 16 residues. The germline V and J ends were trimmed by 0 bases and 1 base, with 10 bases remaining between them. The CDR3 DNA follows: TGTGCCAGCAGCGTAGGGATAGGGGTGAACACCGGGGAGCTGTTTTTT. Residues: CASSVGIGVNTGELFF.

Ten or more counts support this clonotype. The chain is built from TRBV25-1 and TRBJ1-1, with D tentatively TRBD1 (5 bases). This CDR3 region has 15 residues. The ends were cut back, 2 bases at V and 0 bases at J, with 10 bases in the middle. CDR1 MGHDK and CDR2 SYGVNS come from the germline V gene. The CDR3 region is CASSEITGLNTEAFF. Here the CDR3 DNA reads TGTGCCAGCAGTGAAATTACAGGATTGAACACTGAAGCTTTCTTT. Full variable domain (remainder filled in from reference TRBV25-1 and TRBJ1-1): EADIYQTPRYLVIGTGKKITLECSQTMGHDKMYWYQQDPGMELHLIHYSYGVNSTEKGDLSSESTVSRIRTEHFPLTLESARPSHTSQYLCASSEITGLNTEAFFGQGTRLTVV.

The J gene is TRBJ2-7, the V gene TRBV6-1; 9 bases agree with TRBD1. The V and J ends lost 8 bases and 3 bases, in that order; junction bases with no gene match: 11. Germline V gene lookup returns CDR1 MNHNS and CDR2 SASEGT. CDR3 length equals 15 residues. CDR3 residues: CASLIGTGGFYEQYF. The CDR3 nucleotides read TGTGCCAGCCTTATTGGAACAGGGGGCTTCTACGAGCAGTACTTC.

This clonotype was seen many times. The chain couples TRBV15 to TRBJ1-3, with unresolved D. CDR1 LNHNV and CDR2 YYDKDF come from the germline V gene (reference sequence). The CDR3 runs to 15 residues. V dropped 1 base and J dropped 2 bases, with 9 bases sitting between them. The CDR3 DNA reads as TGTGCCACCAGCAGAGGGGAATTGACTGGAAACACCATATATTTT. Translating gives CATSRGELTGNTIYF.

This clonotype was counted ten times or more. The chain recombines TRBV7-2 with TRBJ2-5; D gene unclear. The ends were cut back, 2 bases at V and 2 bases at J, with 9 bases in the middle. CDR3 size: 14 residues. Per germline, CDR1 SGHTA and CDR2 FQGNSA. The CDR3 reads CASSLSVGQETQYF. The CDR3 coding sequence is TGTGCCAGCAGCTTAAGCGTTGGTCAAGAGACCCAGTACTTC.

This clonotype was found many times. The rearrangement uses TRBV12-3 or TRBV12-4 and TRBJ1-5; D is unclear. V lost 0 bases and J lost 5, with 5 bases in between. There are 13 residues in the CDR3. The CDR3 sequence: CASSLARYQPQHF. CDR3 nucleotide sequence: TGTGCCAGCAGTTTAGCGCGTTATCAGCCCCAGCATTTT.

The chain couples TRBV12-3 or TRBV12-4 to TRBJ1-6; D perhaps matches TRBD1 (5 bases). The CDR3 runs 14 residues. The germline V and J ends were trimmed by 6 bases and 7 bases, with 13 bases remaining between them. For the CDR3, the DNA is TGTGCCAGCAGCCCGGGACTGGGGAATTCACCCCTCCACTTT. This translates into CASSPGLGNSPLHF.

This clonotype was seen repeatedly, ten times or more. The genes are TRBV29-1 and TRBJ2-6; no definite D call. The germline V gene has CDR1 SQVTM and CDR2 ANQGSEA. This CDR3 is built from 15 residues. V was clipped by 5 bases and J by 2 bases, with 13 bases between them. The CDR3, as DNA: TGCAGCGTTCTCGGTCGAACCACTGGGGCCAACGTCCTGACTTTC. Protein sequence: CSVLGRTTGANVLTF.

The chain recombines TRBV14 with TRBJ1-6, with D tentatively TRBD1 (5 bases). The CDR3 contains 14 residues. V shed 1 base and J shed 8 bases, with 9 bases lying between them. Germline values: CDR1 SGHDN, CDR2 FVKESK. This CDR3 is CASSQGGGYSPLHF. DNA for the CDR3: TGTGCCAGCAGCCAAGGGGGGGGGTATTCACCCCTCCACTTT.

This clonotype appeared many times. V usage is TRBV7-8 and J usage is TRBJ2-7, with TRBD2 identical over 7 bases. Germline V lookup: CDR1 SGHVS, CDR2 FQNEAQ. This CDR3 comprises 16 residues. V was clipped by 3 bases and J by 7 bases; unmatched bases: 15. The CDR3 DNA sequence: TGTGCCAGCAGCTTGGCGGCTAGCGGCATTACGGGTGAGCAGTACTTC. Translated: CASSLAASGITGEQYF.

In its sample, this clonotype was seen many times. This chain uses TRBV20-1 with TRBJ2-5; 8 bases fit TRBD1. Germline V gives CDR1 DFQATT, CDR2 SNEGSKA (reference sequence). V shed 1 base and J 5 bases; nucleotides not matched to a gene: 12. The CDR3 is made up of 16 amino acids. CDR3 nucleotide sequence: TGCAGTGCTAGAGCTTACCAGGGGGCTGAGGGGGAGACCCAGTACTTC. It codes for CSARAYQGAEGETQYF.

This clonotype appeared many times. The rearrangement uses TRBV30 and TRBJ2-5; D is perhaps TRBD2 (6 bases). The germline V gene encodes CDR1 GTSNPN and CDR2 SVGIG (reference sequence). The CDR3 spans 14 residues. The germline V and J ends were trimmed by 0 bases and 5 bases, with 13 bases remaining between them. CDR3 nucleotides: TGTGCCTGGAGTGTGGAGGGAAGTGGTGAGACCCAGTACTTC. Its translation: CAWSVEGSGETQYF.

This clonotype was seen at least ten times. This chain connects TRBV20-1 to TRBJ2-7; 9 bases are shared with TRBD2. The length of the CDR3 is 14 residues. Trimming at V came to 4 bases and at J to 6 bases, leaving 10 bases not matched to a gene. Looked up from germline, CDR1 is DFQATT and CDR2 is SNEGSKA (reference sequence). Here the CDR3 DNA reads TGCAGTGCTAATAGCGGGGGCGCCCTGGGCGAGCAGTACTTC. It translates to CSANSGGALGEQYF.

The chain employs TRBV6-5 and TRBJ2-7; 11 nucleotides agree with TRBD2. V lost 5 bases, J lost 2 bases, and 8 bases stayed unmatched. In germline, CDR1 is MNHEY, CDR2 SVGAGI. The CDR3 is 16 residues long. The CDR3 bases are TGTGCCAGCAGTCACCCCCCTAGCGGGGGGCCCTACGAGCAGTACTTC. Amino acids: CASSHPPSGGPYEQYF.

A few counts support this clonotype. The chain has TRBV5-1 and TRBJ1-1; possibly TRBD1 for D (6 bases). The germline CDR1 and CDR2 sequences are SGHRS and YFSETQ. Trimming took off 1 base at V and 1 base at J, with 8 bases between the two ends. The CDR3 covers 14 residues. The CDR3 region has the DNA TGCGCCAGCAGCTTGTGGACAGCGAACACTGAAGCTTTCTTT. The encoded protein is CASSLWTANTEAFF.